Listed below are T cell receptor beta chains from one sample, sequenced in a study of blood T cell repertoires in COVID-19. Data came from immunoSEQ multiplex PCR; TCRdb stores just in-frame clones and leaves some out. Of some 170,000 clones in the sample, 80% to 90% were seen once. The sample consisted of peripheral blood. Receptor source: a woman in her forties with COVID-19, enrolled during active disease. CDR3s include the opening cysteine and the closing phenylalanine or tryptophan. D genes are given only for firm matches.

TRBV7-6	TRBJ1-6	TRBD1	CASSLGTGGSPLHF
TRBV7-3	TRBJ2-2	.	CASSFSGTGELFF
TRBV4-2	TRBJ1-4	TRBD1	CASSQGTGTGVEKLFF
TRBV29-1	TRBJ1-2	.	CSVVEADYGYTF
TRBV7-6	TRBJ2-1	TRBD2	CASSLSSGGAYNEQFF
TRBV7-9	TRBJ2-1	.	CASSLLGEQFF
TRBV10-1	TRBJ2-1	TRBD2	CASSETRTSGRAGEQFF
TRBV18	TRBJ2-5	TRBD1	CASSPTTGERETQYF
TRBV15	TRBJ1-4	TRBD1	CATSRGQGAGEKLFF
TRBV11-3	TRBJ2-3	TRBD2	CASSLTGGGGTDTQYF
TRBV19	TRBJ2-5	.	CASSPPGRGKTQYF
TRBV4-1	TRBJ1-3	.	CASSMNSGNTIYF
TRBV29-1	TRBJ1-2	.	CSALEGYGYTF
TRBV30	TRBJ1-1	.	CAWSVRRAGLTEAFF
TRBV7-2	TRBJ1-2	.	CASSSVGLGGSHYGYTF
TRBV19	TRBJ2-2	.	CASTKRIPTGELFF
TRBV9	TRBJ1-3	TRBD1	CASSSDRAGNTIYF
TRBV6-5	TRBJ1-3	.	CASSPTGVSGNTIYF
TRBV27	TRBJ2-2	.	CASRLQVRTGELFF
TRBV7-3	TRBJ2-1	TRBD2	CASSLSGGTNEQFF
TRBV7-9	TRBJ2-3	TRBD1	CASGTGEIDTQYF
TRBV28	TRBJ2-1	.	CASSPPGLPSEQFF
TRBV2	TRBJ1-4	TRBD1	CASGRDRGRGEKLFF
TRBV9	TRBJ2-2	TRBD1	CASSDGQGAGGELFF
TRBV28	TRBJ1-3	.	CASRGGFSSGNTIYF
TRBV12-3/TRBV12-4	TRBJ1-1	.	CASSFSLPRAFF
TRBV5-1	TRBJ2-3	.	CASKSWTSTDTQYF
TRBV30	TRBJ1-4	TRBD1	CAWSSRTGALPNEKLFF
TRBV7-8	TRBJ2-7	.	CASSLASGDGYEQYF
TRBV5-4	TRBJ2-1	.	CASSISGSRVSEQFF
TRBV15	TRBJ2-2	.	CATSSPSAGELFF
TRBV10-1	TRBJ2-1	.	CASSPHIENEQFF
TRBV7-2	TRBJ1-5	.	CASSLDGQGNQPQHF
TRBV2	TRBJ2-3	.	CASLPQRASTDTQYF
TRBV12-3/TRBV12-4	TRBJ1-2	TRBD1	CASGQGAAYGYTF
TRBV27	TRBJ1-6	TRBD1	CASSLFFPPGQDNSPLHF
TRBV4-2	TRBJ2-5	TRBD2	CASSRGSGEETQYF
TRBV28	TRBJ1-5	TRBD1	CASSLDRVKPQHF
TRBV29-1	TRBJ1-4	TRBD1	CSASGQGGEEKLFF
TRBV11-2	TRBJ2-1	TRBD2	CASERGAYNEQFF